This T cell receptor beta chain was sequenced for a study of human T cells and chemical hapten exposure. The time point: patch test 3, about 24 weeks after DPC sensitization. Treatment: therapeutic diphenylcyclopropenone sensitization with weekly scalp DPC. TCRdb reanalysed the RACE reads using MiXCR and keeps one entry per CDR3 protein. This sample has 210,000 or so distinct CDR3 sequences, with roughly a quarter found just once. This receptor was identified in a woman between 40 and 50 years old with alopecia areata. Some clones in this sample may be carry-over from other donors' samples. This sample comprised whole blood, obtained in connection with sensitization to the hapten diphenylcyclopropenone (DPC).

The DNA for the CDR3 is TGTGCCACCAGCAAATCGGGAACCCTTGGAGATACGCAGTATTTT. Protein sequence: CATSKSGTLGDTQYF. The rearrangement uses TRBV15 and TRBJ2-3, with a possible D match to TRBD2 (5 bases). Trimming removed 4 bases at V and 5 bases at J, with 16 bases between. This CDR3 has 15 residues. CDR1 LNHNV and CDR2 YYDKDF come from the germline V gene (reference sequence).